A single T cell receptor beta chain is shown here with its context. The data were obtained in a study of blood T cell repertoires in COVID-19. On the study more broadly: The analysed material was cDNA or gDNA that came from T cells, B-cell-depleted T cells, or PBMCs.

The CDR3 loop spans 15 amino acids. The germline V gene has CDR1 SGHRS and CDR2 YFSETQ. V was pared by 2 bases and J by 10 bases, with 12 bases of the junction left unmatched. Under the authors' procedure: Counts of nucleated cells, estimated from reference gene primer amplification, were obtained. TCRdb's table, derived via immunoSEQ multiplex PCR, lists solely in-frame clones and lacks some. The V and J calls and the clone size are those of that table, but D and trimming were determined from the DNA. The sample has some 29,000 clones, roughly 85% seen once. This chain links TRBV5-1 with TRBJ1-1, with 9 bases lining up with TRBD1. Sequenced input: peripheral blood. The TCR comes from a human donor in a cohort sampled during active COVID-19. DNA of the CDR3: TGCGCCAGCAGCTTAGCGGAGGACAGGGGCTTCGGAGCTTTCTTT. Protein sequence: CASSLAEDRGFGAFF. Together with reference TRBV5-1 and TRBJ1-1, the CDR3 gives the full variable domain: KAGVTQTPRYLIKTRGQQVTLSCSPISGHRSVSWYQQTPGQGLQFLFEYFSETQRNKGNFPGRFSGRQFSNSRSEMNVSTLELGDSALYLCASSLAEDRGFGAFFGQGTRLTVV.